The rows below give T cell receptor beta chains drawn from one sample of a study of OX40 agonist ivuxolimab in advanced cancers. Method: immunoSEQ multiplex PCR; TCRdb's copy keeps in-frame clones and lacks some. The sample has over 20,000 clones, about four fifths seen once. Material: CD4+ or CD8+ T cells sorted from blood, obtained in a trial of the OX40 agonist ivuxolimab. The source is an adult with an advanced solid tumor such as melanoma, head and neck, liver or kidney cancer. The CDR3 runs from the conserved cysteine through the conserved F or W. D genes are given only for firm matches. Clone size is shown for a subset of rows, as once, few, many or a class of expanded clone.

j_gene	abundance	v_gene	d_gene	CDR3nt	CDR3aa
TRBJ1-5	-	TRBV4-2	-	TGTGCCAGCAGCCATAGGGCGGGTCAGCCCCAGCATTTT	CASSHRAGQPQHF
TRBJ2-1	once	TRBV28	TRBD1	TGTGCCAGCAGTACCCCGGGACAGCCTACGGTTAATGAGCAGTTCTTC	CASSTPGQPTVNEQFF
TRBJ2-2	-	TRBV5-6	-	TGTGCCAGCAGCTTAGCACACCGGGAGCTGTTTTTT	CASSLAHRELFF
TRBJ1-6	-	TRBV19	-	TGTGCCAGTAGTATCCAGGGAGGGACCTATAATTCACCCCTCCACTTT	CASSIQGGTYNSPLHF
TRBJ1-2	-	TRBV7-9	TRBD1	TGTGCCAGCAGCTACGCGGGACAGCCTTCCTTC	CASSYAGQPSF
TRBJ2-7	once	TRBV6-1	TRBD1	TGTGCCAGCAGAGGGGGACAGCGCTTGGGCGAGCAGTACTTC	CASRGGQRLGEQYF
TRBJ2-1	-	TRBV2	-	TGTGCCAGCAGGTTACAGGGCCCCAATGAGCAGTTCTTC	CASRLQGPNEQFF
TRBJ1-5	-	TRBV21-1	-	TGTGCCAGCAGGATTAGGGACAATAGCAATCAGCCCCAGCATTTT	CASRIRDNSNQPQHF
TRBJ1-4	-	TRBV18	-	TGTGCCAGCTCACCAGCGGGGCTGGGGGATGAAAAACTGTTTTTT	CASSPAGLGDEKLFF
TRBJ2-1	-	TRBV21-1	-	TGTGCCAGCAGCATTGGTAAGCGGGAGCCTGAAAGGAGCTCCTACAATGAGCAGTTCTTC	CASSIGKREPERSSYNEQFF
TRBJ2-7	-	TRBV7-2	-	TGTGCCAGCAGCTTAGGGAGACAGTCCTACGAGCAGTACTTC	CASSLGRQSYEQYF
TRBJ2-1	-	TRBV28	-	TGTGCCAGCAGCCCCCCTAATAGTCCCAATGAGCAGTTCTTC	CASSPPNSPNEQFF
TRBJ2-1	-	TRBV12-5	TRBD2	TGTGCTAGTGGACATAGCGGGGACTACAATGAGCAGTTCTTC	CASGHSGDYNEQFF
TRBJ2-1	-	TRBV27	TRBD2	TGTGCCAGCAGTCCGGGGACTAGCGGGACCTACAATGAGCAGTTCTTC	CASSPGTSGTYNEQFF
TRBJ2-7	-	TRBV11-2	-	TGTGCCAGCAGCTTAGCAAAGGGCGCCTACGAGCAGTACTTC	CASSLAKGAYEQYF
TRBJ2-2	-	TRBV2	-	TGTGCCAGCAGTGAAGCGGCCGAGAACGCGAACACCGGGGAGCTGTTTTTT	CASSEAAENANTGELFF
TRBJ2-1	-	TRBV7-9	TRBD1	TGTGCCAGCAGCTTACGGGACAGGGGTATCAATGAGCAGTTCTTC	CASSLRDRGINEQFF
TRBJ2-4	few	TRBV11-3	-	TGTGCCAGCAGCTTAATGGACAGAAGCCTAGCCAAAAACATTCAGTACTTC	CASSLMDRSLAKNIQYF
TRBJ2-1	-	TRBV7-8	TRBD2	TGTGCCAGCAGCCCCCGAAGCGGGAGGGGTGTTATAGAGCAGTTCTTC	CASSPRSGRGVIEQFF
TRBJ2-1	-	TRBV10-2	-	TGCGCCAGCAGTGAGGGAGCGGCCAATGAGCAGTTCTTC	CASSEGAANEQFF
TRBJ2-7	-	TRBV5-6	-	TGTGCCAGCAGCTTGGAGTTTCATAACTACGAGCAGTACTTC	CASSLEFHNYEQYF
TRBJ2-7	-	TRBV28	TRBD1	TGTGCCAGCAGTGGAACAGGGGGATACGAGCAGTACTTC	CASSGTGGYEQYF
TRBJ2-7	-	TRBV19	-	TGTGCCAGTAGTATTGGCAGGGCCGAGCAGTACTTC	CASSIGRAEQYF
TRBJ2-1	-	TRBV19	-	TGTGCCAGTAGTTGGGGGAACTCCTACAATGAGCAGTTCTTC	CASSWGNSYNEQFF
TRBJ2-5	-	TRBV7-6	TRBD2	TGTGCCAGCGGGAGCGGGAGGGCGGAGACCCAGTACTTC	CASGSGRAETQYF
TRBJ2-6	-	TRBV27	-	TGTGCCAGCAGTCCTGGGGCCAACGTCCTGACTTTC	CASSPGANVLTF
TRBJ2-2	-	TRBV9	-	TGTGCCAGCAGCCCCCGGGTTTACACCGGGGAGCTGTTTTTT	CASSPRVYTGELFF
TRBJ1-5	-	TRBV9	-	TGTGCCAGCAGCGTTGGTAATCAGCCCCAGCATTTT	CASSVGNQPQHF
TRBJ1-1	-	TRBV27	TRBD1	TGTGCCAGCAGTCCCACAGGGGCGAACACTGAAGCTTTCTTT	CASSPTGANTEAFF
TRBJ1-1	-	TRBV5-4	-	TGTGCCAGCAGCTTGTGGGGGCAGGGGTCGCACACTGAAGCTTTCTTT	CASSLWGQGSHTEAFF
TRBJ2-3	few	TRBV6-5	-	TGTGCCAGCAGTTATGGGGACGGGCAGTATTTT	CASSYGDGQYF
TRBJ2-3	-	TRBV7-8	TRBD2	TGTGCCAGCAGCTTCGGCGGGAGGGCCAGGGATACGCAGTATTTT	CASSFGGRARDTQYF
TRBJ2-1	-	TRBV6-5	-	TGTGCCAGCAGTTATGGGTGGGAAAGCTCCTACAATGAGCAGTTCTTC	CASSYGWESSYNEQFF
TRBJ2-3	-	TRBV7-6	TRBD2	TGTGCCAGCAGTTCCTCGGGACTAGCAGCGAGCACAGATACGCAGTATTTT	CASSSSGLAASTDTQYF
TRBJ1-5	-	TRBV19	-	TGTGCCAGTAGTAAGGGGCTGAGGGGCAATCAGCCCCAGCATTTT	CASSKGLRGNQPQHF
TRBJ2-1	-	TRBV19	-	TGTGCCAGTAGTATAAACCCAGGGAGGAACAATGAGCAGTTCTTC	CASSINPGRNNEQFF
TRBJ2-7	-	TRBV9	-	TGTGCCAGCAGCGCCGGACAGTTAGGCTACGAGCAGTACTTC	CASSAGQLGYEQYF
TRBJ2-7	-	TRBV19	-	TGTGCCAGTAGTATAGTAGGTTCTTCCTACGAGCAGTACTTC	CASSIVGSSYEQYF
TRBJ2-2	-	TRBV6-6	TRBD1	TGTGCCAGCACCAACGCAGGGGGCGAGGGAGCCGGGGAGCTGTTTTTT	CASTNAGGEGAGELFF
TRBJ2-7	-	TRBV9	TRBD2	TGTGCCAGCAGCCCACGACTAGCGGGAGACCTGAGCGAGCAGTACTTC	CASSPRLAGDLSEQYF
TRBJ2-1	-	TRBV18	-	TGTGCCAGCTCACCTGGACCTTACAATGAGCAGTTCTTC	CASSPGPYNEQFF
TRBJ2-1	-	TRBV19	-	TGTGCCAGTAGTACCAAGGCGGGCTCCTACAATGAGCAGTTCTTC	CASSTKAGSYNEQFF
TRBJ1-2	-	TRBV6-6	-	TGTGCCAGCAGTTACTCCACAGACTATGGCTACACCTTC	CASSYSTDYGYTF
TRBJ2-6	-	TRBV7-9	TRBD1	TGTGCCAGCAGGGCCGGGACAGGGGGCTCTTCTGGGGCCAACGTCCTGACTTTC	CASRAGTGGSSGANVLTF
TRBJ1-5	-	TRBV27	-	TGTGCCAGCGGTTCGCCCCAGCATTTT	CASGSPQHF
TRBJ2-2	few	TRBV13	-	TGTGCCAGCAGCCCCGGCAAGGCCGGGGAGCTGTTTTTT	CASSPGKAGELFF
TRBJ2-3	-	TRBV6-1	TRBD1	TGTGCCAGCAGTGGGGACAGGAAGACAGATACGCAGTATTTT	CASSGDRKTDTQYF